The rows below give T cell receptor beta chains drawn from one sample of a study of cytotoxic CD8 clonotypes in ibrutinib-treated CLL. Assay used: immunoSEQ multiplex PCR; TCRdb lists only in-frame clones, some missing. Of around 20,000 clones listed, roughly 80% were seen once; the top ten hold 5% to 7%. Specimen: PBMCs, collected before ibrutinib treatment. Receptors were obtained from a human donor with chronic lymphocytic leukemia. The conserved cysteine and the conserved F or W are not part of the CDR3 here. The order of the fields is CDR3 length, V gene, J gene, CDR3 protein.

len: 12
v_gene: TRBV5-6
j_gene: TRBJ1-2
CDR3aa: ASRTEVGIYGYT

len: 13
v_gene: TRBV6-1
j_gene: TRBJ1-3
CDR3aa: ASRIDRVLRNTIY

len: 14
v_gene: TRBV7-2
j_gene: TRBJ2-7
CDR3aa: ASSPEVSSGSYEQY

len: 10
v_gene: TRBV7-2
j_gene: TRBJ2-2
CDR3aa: ASSLRTGELF

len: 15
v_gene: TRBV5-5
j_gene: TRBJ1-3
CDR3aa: ASSAVPTTGAGNTIY

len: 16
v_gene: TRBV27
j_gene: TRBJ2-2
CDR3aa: ASSPGLAGAGNTGELF

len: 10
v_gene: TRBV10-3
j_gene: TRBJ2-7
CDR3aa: ATGQGPGEQY

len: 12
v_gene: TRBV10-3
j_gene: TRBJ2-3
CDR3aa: ATEAGGAPDTQY

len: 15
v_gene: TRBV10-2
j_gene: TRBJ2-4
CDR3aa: ASSEPVGGGAKNIQY

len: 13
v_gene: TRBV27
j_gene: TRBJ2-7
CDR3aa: ASSYLPGPTYEQY

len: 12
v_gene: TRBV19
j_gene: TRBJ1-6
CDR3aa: ASTQGTYNSPLH

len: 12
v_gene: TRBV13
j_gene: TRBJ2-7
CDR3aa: ASSLGRGGYEQY

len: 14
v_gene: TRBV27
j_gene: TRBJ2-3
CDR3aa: ASRDGLASHTDTQY

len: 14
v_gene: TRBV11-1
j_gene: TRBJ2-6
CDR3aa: ASSYRQGLRANVLT

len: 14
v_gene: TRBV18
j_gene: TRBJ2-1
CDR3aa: ASSPGRTGRLNEQF

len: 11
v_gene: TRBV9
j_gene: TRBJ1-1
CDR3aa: ASSVGQQTEAF

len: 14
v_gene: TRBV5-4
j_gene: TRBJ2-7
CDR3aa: ASSLAATTLSYEQY

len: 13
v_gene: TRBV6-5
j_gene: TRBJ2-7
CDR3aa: ASSYVRTVSYEQY

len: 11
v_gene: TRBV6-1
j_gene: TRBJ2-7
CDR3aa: ASNFGNSYEQY

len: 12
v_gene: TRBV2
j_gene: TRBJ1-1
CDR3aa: ASSERVWTDEAF

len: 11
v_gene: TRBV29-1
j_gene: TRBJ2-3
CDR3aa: SVAPGRAPTQY

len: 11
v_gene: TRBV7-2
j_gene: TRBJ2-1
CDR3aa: ASSLAKVNEQF

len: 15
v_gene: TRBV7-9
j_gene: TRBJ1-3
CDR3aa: ASSLGINRPSGNTIY

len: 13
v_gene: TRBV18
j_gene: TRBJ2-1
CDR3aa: ASSPGGVGYNEQF

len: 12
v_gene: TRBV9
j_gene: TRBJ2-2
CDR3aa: ASSRSLYTGELF

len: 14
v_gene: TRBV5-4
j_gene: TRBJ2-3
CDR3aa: ASSPVRDRGTDTQY

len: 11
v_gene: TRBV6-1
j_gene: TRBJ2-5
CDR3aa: ASSVGGRETQY

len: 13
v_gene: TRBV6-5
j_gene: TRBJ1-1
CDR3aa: ASRYSNEGNTEAF

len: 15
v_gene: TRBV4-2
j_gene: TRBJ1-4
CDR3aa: ASSLGDRGPTNEKLF

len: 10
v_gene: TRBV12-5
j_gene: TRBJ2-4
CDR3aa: ASGFGGNIQY

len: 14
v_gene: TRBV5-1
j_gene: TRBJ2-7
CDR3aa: ASSPLGTSITYEQY

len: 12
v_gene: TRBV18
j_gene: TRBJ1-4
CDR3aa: ASSPPGPWEKLF

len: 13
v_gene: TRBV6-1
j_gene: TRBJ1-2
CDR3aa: ASSLDRGQNYGYT

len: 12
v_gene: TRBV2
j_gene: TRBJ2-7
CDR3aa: ASNRQPVGYEQY

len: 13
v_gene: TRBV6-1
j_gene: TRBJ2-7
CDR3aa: ASRGGQGASYEQY

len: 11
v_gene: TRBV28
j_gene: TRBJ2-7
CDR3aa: ASSLIGGYEQY

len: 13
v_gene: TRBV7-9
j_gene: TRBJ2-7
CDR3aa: ASSLAGGRTYEQY

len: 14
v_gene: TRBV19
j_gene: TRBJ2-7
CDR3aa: ASSRGTSGGSYEQY

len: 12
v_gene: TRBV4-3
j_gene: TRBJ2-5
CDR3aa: ASSQQHGRQTQY

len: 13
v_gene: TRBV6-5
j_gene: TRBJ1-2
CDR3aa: ASTSFRGESDGYT

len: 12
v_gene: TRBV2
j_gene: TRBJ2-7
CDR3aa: ASSEGSQGYEQY